A single sample is the source of the 7 T cell receptor beta chains below, sequenced in a study of blood T cell repertoires in COVID-19. Here immunoSEQ multiplex PCR was the method, and the copy in TCRdb shows in-frame clones only, minus some. The sample comprises around 300,000 clones, around 90% of which are singletons, and approximately 0.94% rests with the top ten. Sequenced: peripheral blood. Receptors originate from a woman aged 40 to 55 who had recovered from COVID-19.

The chain uses TRBV18 and TRBJ1-2; D is unclear. This CDR3 contains 13 residues. V lost 6 bases to trimming and J lost 0 bases, with 8 bases between them. The germline V gene has CDR1 KGHSH and CDR2 LQKENI. The DNA of the CDR3 is TGTGCCAGCTCCACAGCATCTAACTATGGCTACACCTTC. Its protein is CASSTASNYGYTF.

This chain joins TRBV5-1 and TRBJ1-3; D is unclear. CDR3 length equals 16 residues. Germline V CDR1 and CDR2: SGHRS, YFSETQ. The ends were cut back, 4 bases at V and 0 bases at J, with 14 bases in the middle. CDR3 sequence reads: CASSPAERSSGNTIYF. Written as DNA, the CDR3 is TGCGCCAGCAGCCCGGCTGAGAGGAGCTCTGGAAACACCATATATTTT.

This chain links TRBV30 with TRBJ1-2; tentatively, D is TRBD1 (6 bases). CDR1 is GTSNPN, CDR2 SVGIG, per germline (reference sequence). The V end lost 5 bases, the J end lost 3 bases, and 16 bases lay between the germline ends. CDR3 size: 14 residues. The CDR3, as DNA: TGTGCCTGGGTGGGGGCAGCGGAGCACTATGGCTACACCTTC. Protein sequence: CAWVGAAEHYGYTF.

The chain combines TRBV24-1 with TRBJ1-1; TRBD1 matches 8 bases. The ends lost 7 bases at V and 1 base at J; junction bases unmatched: 1. The CDR3 is 13 amino acids. Germline V gene lookup returns CDR1 KGHDR and CDR2 SFDVKD. The CDR3 nucleotides read TGTGCCACCAGGGGGACAGGGAACACTGAAGCTTTCTTT. Translation: CATRGTGNTEAFF.

This rearrangement joins TRBV30 to TRBJ1-1; D possibly corresponds to TRBD1 (5 bases). Trimming left V 2 bases short and J 10 bases short, with 14 bases between. This CDR3 contains 12 residues. CDR1 and CDR2 from the germline V gene are GTSNPN and SVGIG (reference sequence). The CDR3 reads CAWSSVGQLAFF. DNA for the CDR3: TGTGCCTGGAGTTCGGTGGGGCAGCTAGCTTTCTTT.

J is TRBJ1-2 and V is TRBV3-1 (or the pseudogene TRBV3-2); TRBD1 matches 11 bases. The CDR3 sequence is 16 residues long. Trimming took 5 bases from V and 2 from J; bases not matched to a gene: 7. Germline assignment: CDR1 LGHDT and CDR2 YNNKEL (reference sequence). The CDR3 region has the DNA TGTGCCAGCAGCAAACGGGACAGGGGGGAAAACTATGGCTACACCTTC. It encodes CASSKRDRGENYGYTF.

This clone was seen once. This chain links TRBV14 with TRBJ2-5; 8 nucleotides agree with TRBD2. Per the germline V gene, CDR1 is SGHDN and CDR2 is FVKESK. The J segment lost 9 bases and the V segment lost 2 bases, leaving 14 bases of the junction unmatched. This CDR3 comprises 16 residues. DNA for the CDR3: TGTGCCAGCAGCCAACTTGGCCTAGCGGGCACCACGTCCCAGTACTTC. Its protein is CASSQLGLAGTTSQYF.